This T cell receptor beta chain was documented in a study of shared clonotypes between healthy human individuals. Broader study findings: It was anticipated that sequencing depth would influence how many clonotypes donors shared.

Note on this clone: The antigen remains unidentified.

Assay: immunoSEQ multiplex PCR; the TCRdb copy retains only in-frame clones and omits some. The repertoire holds some 2,500,000 clones, with around 92% as singletons. V was clipped by 1 base and J by 2 bases; unmatched bases: 4. The CDR3 is made up of 15 amino acids. The germline gives CDR1 SGHTA, CDR2 FQGTGA. Researchers partitioned CD4+ cells into CD45RA+ naive and CD45RA-negative memory subsets. The sample taken for sequencing was naive CD4+ T cells from PBMCs. The subset: CD45RA+ positively selected. This sequence originates from a young man in good health. Some clones in this sample may be carry-over from other donors' samples. The chain combines TRBV7-3 with TRBJ2-5, with 7 bases identical to TRBD2. In DNA, the CDR3 is TGTGCCAGCAGCTTAATGGGGCGGGAGCAAGAGACCCAGTACTTC. Translated, it gives CASSLMGREQETQYF.